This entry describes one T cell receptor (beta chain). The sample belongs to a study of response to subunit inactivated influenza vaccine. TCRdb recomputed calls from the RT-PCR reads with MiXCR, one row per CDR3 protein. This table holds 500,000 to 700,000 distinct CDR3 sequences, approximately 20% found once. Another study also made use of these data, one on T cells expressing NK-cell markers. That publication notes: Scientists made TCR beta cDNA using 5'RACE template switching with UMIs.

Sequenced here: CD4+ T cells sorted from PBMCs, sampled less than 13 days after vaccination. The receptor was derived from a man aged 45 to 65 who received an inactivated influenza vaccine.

This CDR3 reads CASSFSAGTSGRGEQFF. In DNA, the CDR3 is TGTGCCAGCAGCTTTTCCGCCGGGACTAGCGGGAGGGGTGAGCAGTTCTTC. J is TRBJ2-1 and V is TRBV5-6; 16 nucleotides align to TRBD2. Trimming at V came to 2 bases and at J to 9 bases, leaving 8 bases not matched to a gene. The CDR3 extends over 17 amino acids. Germline V gene sequence: CDR1 SGHDT, CDR2 YYEEEE.